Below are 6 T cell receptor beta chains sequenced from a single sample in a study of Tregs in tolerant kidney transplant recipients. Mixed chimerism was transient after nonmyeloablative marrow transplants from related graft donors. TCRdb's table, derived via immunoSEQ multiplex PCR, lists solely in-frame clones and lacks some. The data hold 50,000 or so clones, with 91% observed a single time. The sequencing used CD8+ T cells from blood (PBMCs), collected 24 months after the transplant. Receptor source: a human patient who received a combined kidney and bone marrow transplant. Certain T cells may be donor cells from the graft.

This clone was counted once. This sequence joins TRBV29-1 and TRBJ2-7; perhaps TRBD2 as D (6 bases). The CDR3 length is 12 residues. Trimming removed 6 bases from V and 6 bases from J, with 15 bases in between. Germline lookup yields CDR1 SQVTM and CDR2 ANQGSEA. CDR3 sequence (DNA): TGCAGCGTCTTGGGGCAGGGAGGCGAGCAGTACTTC. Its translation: CSVLGQGGEQYF.

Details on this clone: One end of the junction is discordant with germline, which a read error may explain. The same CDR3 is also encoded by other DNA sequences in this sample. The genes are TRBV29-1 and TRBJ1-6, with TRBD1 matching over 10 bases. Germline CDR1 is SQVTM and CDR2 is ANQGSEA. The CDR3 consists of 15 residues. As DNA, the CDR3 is TGCAGCGTTCGGGGACAGGGGTCCTATAATTCCCCCCTCCACTTT. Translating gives CSVRGQGSYNSPLHF. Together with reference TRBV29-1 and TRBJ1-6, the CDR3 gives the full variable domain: SAVISQKPSRDICQRGTSLTIQCQVDSQVTMMFWYRQQPGQSLTLIATANQGSEATYESGFVIDKFPISRPNLTFSTLTVSNMSPEDSSIYLCSVRGQGSYNSPLHFGNGTRLTVT.

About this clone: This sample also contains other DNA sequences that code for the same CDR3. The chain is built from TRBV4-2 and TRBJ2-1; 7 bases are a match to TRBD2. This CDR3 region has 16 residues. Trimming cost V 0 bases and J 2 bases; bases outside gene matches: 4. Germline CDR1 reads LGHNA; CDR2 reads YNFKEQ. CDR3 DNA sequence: TGTGCCAGCAGCCAAGATGGAGGACTAGCCTACAATGAGCAGTTCTTC. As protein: CASSQDGGLAYNEQFF.

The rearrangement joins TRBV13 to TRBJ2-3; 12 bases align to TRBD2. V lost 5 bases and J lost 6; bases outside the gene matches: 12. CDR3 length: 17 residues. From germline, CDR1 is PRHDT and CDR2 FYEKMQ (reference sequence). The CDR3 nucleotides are TGTGCCAGCAGCCCCCCCCCTAGCGGGGGGGCGTGGGATACGCAGTATTTT. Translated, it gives CASSPPPSGGAWDTQYF.

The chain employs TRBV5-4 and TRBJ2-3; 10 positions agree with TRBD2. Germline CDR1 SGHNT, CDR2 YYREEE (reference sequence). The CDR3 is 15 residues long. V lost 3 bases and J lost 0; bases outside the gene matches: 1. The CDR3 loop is CASSSGLASTDTQYF. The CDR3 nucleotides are TGTGCCAGCAGCTCGGGACTAGCGAGCACAGATACGCAGTATTTT.

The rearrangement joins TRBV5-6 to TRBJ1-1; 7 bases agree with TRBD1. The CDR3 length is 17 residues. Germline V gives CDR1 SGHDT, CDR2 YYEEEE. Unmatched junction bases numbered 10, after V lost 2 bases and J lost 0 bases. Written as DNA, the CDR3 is TGTGCCAGCAGCTTTAACAGGGGCTTGTTGATGAACACTGAAGCTTTCTTT. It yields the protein CASSFNRGLLMNTEAFF.